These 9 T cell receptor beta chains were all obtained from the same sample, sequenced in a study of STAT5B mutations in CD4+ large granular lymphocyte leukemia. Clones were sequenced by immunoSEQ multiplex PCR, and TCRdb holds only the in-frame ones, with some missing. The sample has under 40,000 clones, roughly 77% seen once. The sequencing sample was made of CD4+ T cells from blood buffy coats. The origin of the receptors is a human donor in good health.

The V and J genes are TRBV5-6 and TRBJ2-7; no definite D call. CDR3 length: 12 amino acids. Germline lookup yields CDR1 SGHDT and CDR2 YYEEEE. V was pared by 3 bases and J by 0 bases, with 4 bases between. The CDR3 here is CASSYISYEQYF. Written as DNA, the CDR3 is TGTGCCAGCAGCTACATCTCCTACGAGCAGTACTTC.

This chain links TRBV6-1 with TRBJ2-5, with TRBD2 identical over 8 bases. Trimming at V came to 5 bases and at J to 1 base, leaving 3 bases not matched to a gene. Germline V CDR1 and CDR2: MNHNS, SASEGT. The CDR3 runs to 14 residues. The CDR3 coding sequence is TGTGCCAGCAGTCACGGGGGGGCCCAAGAGACCCAGTACTTC. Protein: CASSHGGAQETQYF.

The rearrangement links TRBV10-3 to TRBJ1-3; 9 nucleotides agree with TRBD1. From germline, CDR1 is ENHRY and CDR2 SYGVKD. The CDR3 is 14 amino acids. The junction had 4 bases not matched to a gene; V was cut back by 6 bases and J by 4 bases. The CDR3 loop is CAIRQGAAGNTIYF. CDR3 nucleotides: TGTGCCATCAGACAGGGGGCTGCGGGAAACACCATATATTTT.

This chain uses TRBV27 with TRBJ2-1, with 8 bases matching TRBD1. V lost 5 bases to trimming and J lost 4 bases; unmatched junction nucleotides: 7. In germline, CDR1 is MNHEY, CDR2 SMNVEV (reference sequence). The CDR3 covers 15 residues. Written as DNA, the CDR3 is TGTGCCAGCAGTCTGGACAGGGCGAGATACAATGAGCAGTTCTTC. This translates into CASSLDRARYNEQFF.

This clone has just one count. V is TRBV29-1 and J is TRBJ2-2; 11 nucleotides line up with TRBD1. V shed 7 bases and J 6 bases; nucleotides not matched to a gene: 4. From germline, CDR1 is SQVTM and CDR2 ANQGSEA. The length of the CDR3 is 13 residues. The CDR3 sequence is CSARDRGAGELFF. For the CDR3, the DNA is TGCAGCGCCCGGGACAGGGGGGCCGGGGAGCTGTTTTTT.

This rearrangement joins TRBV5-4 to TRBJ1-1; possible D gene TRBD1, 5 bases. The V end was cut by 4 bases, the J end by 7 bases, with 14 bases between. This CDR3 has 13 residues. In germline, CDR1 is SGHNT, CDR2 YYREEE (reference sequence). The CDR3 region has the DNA TGTGCCAGCAGCCTGGGACGGGGCATTGAAGCTTTCTTT. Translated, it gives CASSLGRGIEAFF.

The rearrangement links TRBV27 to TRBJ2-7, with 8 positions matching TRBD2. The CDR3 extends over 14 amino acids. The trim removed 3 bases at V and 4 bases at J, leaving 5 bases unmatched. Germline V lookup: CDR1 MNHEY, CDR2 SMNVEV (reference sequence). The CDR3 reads CASSLGLERYEQYF. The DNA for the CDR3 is TGTGCCAGCAGTTTGGGACTAGAGAGGTACGAGCAGTACTTC.

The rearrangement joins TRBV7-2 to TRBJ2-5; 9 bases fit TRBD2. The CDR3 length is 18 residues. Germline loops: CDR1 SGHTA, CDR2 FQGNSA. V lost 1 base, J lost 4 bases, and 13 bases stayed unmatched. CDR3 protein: CASSLGWGGGGAGETQYF. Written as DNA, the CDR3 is TGTGCCAGCAGCTTAGGATGGGGCGGCGGGGGGGCCGGAGAGACCCAGTACTTC. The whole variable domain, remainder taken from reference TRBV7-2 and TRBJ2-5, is GAGVSQSPSNKVTEKGKDVELRCDPISGHTALYWYRQSLGQGLEFLIYFQGNSAPDKSGLPSDRFSAERTGGSVSTLTIQRTQQEDSAVYLCASSLGWGGGGAGETQYFGPGTRLLVL.

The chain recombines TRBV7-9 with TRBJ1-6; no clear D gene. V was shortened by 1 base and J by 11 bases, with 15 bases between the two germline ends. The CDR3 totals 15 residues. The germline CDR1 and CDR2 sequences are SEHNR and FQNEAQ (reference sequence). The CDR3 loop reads CASSLVIGRSTPLHF. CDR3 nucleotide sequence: TGTGCCAGCAGCTTAGTTATCGGGCGCTCCACACCCCTCCACTTT.